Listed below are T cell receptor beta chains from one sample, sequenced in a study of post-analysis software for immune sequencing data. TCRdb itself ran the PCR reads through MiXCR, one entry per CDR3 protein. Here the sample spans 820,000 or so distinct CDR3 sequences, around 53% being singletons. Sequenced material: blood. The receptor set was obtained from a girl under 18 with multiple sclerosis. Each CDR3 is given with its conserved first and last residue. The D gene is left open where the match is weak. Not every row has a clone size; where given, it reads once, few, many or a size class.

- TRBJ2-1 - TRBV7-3 CASSPEPQLVPDEQFF TGTGCCAGCAGCCCTGAGCCCCAACTAGTTCCGGATGAGCAGTTCTTC
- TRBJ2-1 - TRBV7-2 CASSPRLGYNEQFF TGTGCCAGCAGCCCCCGATTGGGATACAATGAGCAGTTCTTC
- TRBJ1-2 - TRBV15 CATSRVGPAEGYTF TGTGCCACCAGCAGAGTCGGGCCAGCAGAAGGCTACACCTTC
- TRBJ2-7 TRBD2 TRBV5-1 CASSLVFRAGDEQYF TGCGCCAGCAGCTTGGTCTTTCGAGCGGGAGACGAGCAGTACTTC
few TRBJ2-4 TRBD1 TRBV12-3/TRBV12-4 CASSLSGGKNIQYF TGTGCCAGCAGTTTATCAGGGGGCAAAAACATTCAGTACTTC
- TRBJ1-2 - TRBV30 CAWSELRGYGYTF TGTGCCTGGAGTGAGTTACGGGGTTATGGCTACACCTTC
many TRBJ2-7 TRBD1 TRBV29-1 CSVGGQGYEQYF TGCAGCGTTGGGGGACAGGGCTACGAGCAGTACTTC
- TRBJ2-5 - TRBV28 CASSVRSYGQYF TGTGCCAGCAGTGTTCGATCATACGGGCAGTACTTC
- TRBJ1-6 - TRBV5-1 CASSLAGGDRSPLHF TGCGCCAGCAGCTTGGCTGGGGGCGATCGGTCACCCCTCCACTTT
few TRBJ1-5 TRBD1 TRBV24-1 CATSDLHPRDRGTDNQPQHF TGTGCCACCAGTGATTTGCACCCCCGGGACAGGGGAACGGACAATCAGCCCCAGCATTTT
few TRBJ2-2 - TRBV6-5 CASRNGQLTGELFF TGTGCCAGCAGAAACGGACAGCTAACCGGGGAGCTGTTTTTT
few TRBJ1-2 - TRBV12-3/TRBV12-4 CASSLAETAYGYTF TGTGCCAGCAGTTTAGCGGAGACAGCCTATGGCTACACCTTC
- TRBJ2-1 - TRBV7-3 CASSSNVRGRLSSNNEQFF TGTGCCAGCAGCTCCAACGTTAGGGGACGATTATCCTCGAACAATGAGCAGTTCTTC
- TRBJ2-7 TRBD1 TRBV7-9 CASSPTPGQGSYEQYF TGTGCCAGCAGTCCAACCCCGGGACAGGGGTCCTACGAGCAGTACTTC
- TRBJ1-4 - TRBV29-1 CSVEVYRNEKLFF TGCAGCGTTGAAGTCTACAGAAATGAAAAACTGTTTTTT
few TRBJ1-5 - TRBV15 CATSRDGTSNQPQHF TGTGCCACCAGCAGAGATGGCACGAGCAATCAGCCCCAGCATTTT
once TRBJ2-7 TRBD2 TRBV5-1 CASSPRPPGGDYEQYF TGCGCCAGCAGCCCACGCCCCCCCGGGGGGGACTACGAGCAGTACTTC
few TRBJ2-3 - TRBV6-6 CASILQQDRGTQYF TGTGCCAGCATTTTACAGCAAGACCGCGGTACGCAGTATTTT
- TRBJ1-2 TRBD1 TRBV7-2 CASSLPGTGGRGYTF TGTGCCAGCAGCCTCCCCGGGACAGGGGGACGAGGCTACACCTTC
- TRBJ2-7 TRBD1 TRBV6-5 CASSYSTGQRDEQYF TGTGCCAGCAGTTACTCGACAGGGCAGCGTGACGAGCAGTACTTC
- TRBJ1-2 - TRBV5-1 CASSLGSQLGVGYTF TGCGCCAGCAGCTTGGGATCTCAGTTGGGCGTGGGGTACACCTTC
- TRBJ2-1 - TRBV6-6 CASSYGDIIYNEQFF TGTGCCAGCAGTTACGGGGACATCATATACAATGAGCAGTTCTTC
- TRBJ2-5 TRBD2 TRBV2 CASSARLAGGVTQYF TGTGCCAGCAGTGCCAGACTAGCGGGAGGCGTTACGCAGTACTTC
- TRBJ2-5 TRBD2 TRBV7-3 CASSNSGKNQETQYF TGTGCCAGCAGTAATAGCGGGAAAAACCAAGAGACCCAGTACTTC
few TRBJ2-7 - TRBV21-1 CASSSLSGPRSYEQYF TGTGCCAGCAGCAGTCTTAGCGGGCCCCGCTCCTACGAGCAGTACTTC
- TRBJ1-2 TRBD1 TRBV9 CASSAINRDRAGYTF TGTGCCAGCAGCGCCATAAACCGGGACAGAGCTGGCTACACCTTC
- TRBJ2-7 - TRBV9 CASSVGRNNSYEQYF TGTGCCAGCAGCGTAGGGCGGAATAACTCCTACGAGCAGTACTTC
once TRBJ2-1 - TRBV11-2 CASSGSQTVTPNEQFF TGTGCCAGCAGCGGATCCCAGACGGTTACTCCTAATGAGCAGTTCTTC
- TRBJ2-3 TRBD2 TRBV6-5 CARKRWTSGVRDTQYF TGTGCCAGGAAGAGATGGACTAGCGGGGTTAGAGATACGCAGTATTTT
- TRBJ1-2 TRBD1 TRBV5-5 CASSHTTGDYGYTF TGTGCCAGCAGCCACACGACAGGGGACTATGGCTACACCTTC
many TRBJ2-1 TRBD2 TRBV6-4 CASSDSTSGGAEQFF TGTGCCAGCAGTGACTCGACTAGCGGGGGGGCTGAGCAGTTCTTC
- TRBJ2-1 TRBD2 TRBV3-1 CASSQAIAGGNEQFF TGTGCCAGCAGCCAAGCAATAGCGGGAGGCAATGAGCAGTTCTTC
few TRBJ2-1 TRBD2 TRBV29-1 CSVPGGSYNEQFF TGCAGCGTGCCGGGAGGATCCTACAATGAGCAGTTCTTC
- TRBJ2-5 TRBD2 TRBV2 CASSVREGPTETQYF TGTGCCAGCAGTGTGAGGGAGGGTCCGACAGAGACCCAGTACTTC